This entry describes one T cell receptor (beta chain). No antigen is known for it. This entry comes from a study of long-term antiretroviral therapy in people with HIV. The V end lost 1 base, the J end lost 1 base, and 7 bases lay between the germline ends. CDR1 is MGHRA, CDR2 YSYEKL, per germline. The CDR3 sequence is 14 residues long. Study-wide results and caveats: Clones with expansion before ART led the repertoire at all time points. HIV repertoires spanned tighter CDR3 length ranges than controls did.

Run at survey level, the immunoSEQ assay was version v3.0. Measured with immunoSEQ multiplex PCR; TCRdb has only the in-frame clones, and not every one. Of 20,000 to 25,000 clones listed, more than 75% were seen once; the top ten hold almost 5%. The TCR was taken from a woman aged 40 to 50 with HIV. The chain links TRBV4-1 to TRBJ1-1; D call uncertain. This specimen was unsorted PBMCs, taken 0.5 years after starting antiretroviral therapy. As DNA, the CDR3 is TGCGCCAGCAGCCAAGTATCAGGGAACACTGAAGCTTTCTTT. As protein: CASSQVSGNTEAFF.